This TCR beta chain appears in the sequencing data of a study of blood T cells in healthy people across ages. Study outcomes and limitations: Higher diversity and more naive CD4+ cells were features of long-lived donors, compared to aged donors. While age rose, TCR beta diversity per million T cells dropped in a roughly linear way.

Then a second PCR, running roughly 7 to 11 cycles, was carried out with a sample-barcoded 5' primer and a J-beta primer mix. TCRdb re-analysed the 5' RACE reads in MiXCR, keeping a single row per CDR3 protein. The data contain 1.5 million to 1.9 million distinct CDR3 sequences, 40% to 45% of them singletons. Germline CDR1 reads SGHTA; CDR2 reads FQGTGA. This CDR3 spans 14 amino acids. V gave up 2 bases and J gave up 5 bases, with 12 bases separating them. In the case of this clonotype: The antigen remains undetermined.

Sequenced sample: blood. V is TRBV7-3 and J is TRBJ2-5, with D tentatively TRBD1 or TRBD2 (6 bases each). This sequence originates from a woman between 18 and 29 years old in good health. This CDR3 reads CASSLFGGDETQYF. CDR3 sequence (DNA): TGTGCCAGCAGCTTATTCGGGGGCGATGAGACCCAGTACTTC.